The table lists the clone carrying this T cell receptor beta chain with a count of one. Its specificity is unknown. PCR amplification relied on 60 Vbeta primers (plus 13 Jbeta primers). Only in-frame clones appear in the TCRdb table, and some are missing; sequencing was by immunoSEQ multiplex PCR. The sample has 120,000 to 150,000 clones, about 80% seen once; the top ten hold 5.5% to 6%. The sample is drawn from a study of cytomegalovirus exposure and HLA in healthy donors. Points from the study as a whole: The study dropped some indistinguishable V segments, TRBV6-2 and TRBV6-3 among them.

Germline V CDR1 and CDR2: SQVTM, ANQGSEA. The CDR3 has 13 amino acids. With V trimmed by 7 bases and J by 3 bases, 4 bases remained unmatched. Specimen: PBMCs. This sequence was found in a man between 25 and 39 years old in good health and CMV-seropositive. J is TRBJ1-4 and V is TRBV29-1; 8 bases fit TRBD1. The CDR3, as DNA: TGCAGCGGCACAGGGGGGTCTAATGAAAAACTGTTTTTT. Protein sequence: CSGTGGSNEKLFF.